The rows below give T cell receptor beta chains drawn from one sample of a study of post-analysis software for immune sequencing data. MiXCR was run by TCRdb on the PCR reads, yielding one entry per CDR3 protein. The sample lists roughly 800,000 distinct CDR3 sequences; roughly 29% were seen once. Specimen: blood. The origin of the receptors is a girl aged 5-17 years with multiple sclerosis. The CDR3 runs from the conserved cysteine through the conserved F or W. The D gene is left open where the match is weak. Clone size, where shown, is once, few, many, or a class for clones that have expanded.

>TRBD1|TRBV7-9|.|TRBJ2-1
TGTGCCAGCAGCCCGGGACAGGGATACTACAATGAGCAGTTCTTC
CASSPGQGYYNEQFF
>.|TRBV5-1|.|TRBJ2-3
TGCGCCAGCAGTTTGGTCGGGCCTAGCACAGATACGCAGTATTTT
CASSLVGPSTDTQYF
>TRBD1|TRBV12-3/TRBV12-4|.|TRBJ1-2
TGTGCCAGCAGGTTTAACAGGGGCTATGGCTACACCTTC
CASRFNRGYGYTF
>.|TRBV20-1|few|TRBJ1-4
TGCAGTGCTGGAGGACACCCGACGGCTAATGAAAAACTGTTTTTT
CSAGGHPTANEKLFF
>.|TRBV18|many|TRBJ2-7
TGTGCCAGCTCCCCCCGCGGGAACTACGAGCAGTACTTC
CASSPRGNYEQYF
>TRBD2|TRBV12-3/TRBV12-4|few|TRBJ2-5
TGTGCCAGCAGTTTTTCTAGCGGGAGGCTGGAGACCCAGTACTTC
CASSFSSGRLETQYF
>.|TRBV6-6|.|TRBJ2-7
TGTGCCACCGCCTGGGGGGAGGCCGAAACCTACGAGCAGTACTTC
CATAWGEAETYEQYF
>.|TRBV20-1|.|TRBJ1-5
TGCAGTGCCGTGGCCACGTCAGGCCAGCCCCAGCATTTT
CSAVATSGQPQHF
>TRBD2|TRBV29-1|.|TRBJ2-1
TGCAGCGTTGAAGATTCGACTAGCGGGGGATACAATGAGCAGTTCTTC
CSVEDSTSGGYNEQFF
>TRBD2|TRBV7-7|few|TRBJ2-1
TGTGCTAGCAGCTTAATAGCGGGGGGTCCTAATGAGCAGTTCTTC
CASSLIAGGPNEQFF
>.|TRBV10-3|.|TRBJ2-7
TGTGCCACCTCTCAGTCTAACTACGAGCAGTACTTC
CATSQSNYEQYF
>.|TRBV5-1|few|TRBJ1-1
TGCGCCAGCAGCACTGATTCCCTTGGGACTGAAGCTTTCTTT
CASSTDSLGTEAFF
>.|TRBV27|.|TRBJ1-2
TGTGCCAGCAGTTCCATACCCGGCGGTGGCTACACCTTC
CASSSIPGGGYTF
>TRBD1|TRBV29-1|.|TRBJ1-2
TGCAGCGTTGCCACAGGGGACTATGGCTACACCTTC
CSVATGDYGYTF
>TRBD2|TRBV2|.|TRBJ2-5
TGTGCCAGCAGTGAAGTAATTGGTCTGGGCGGGGGACGAGAGACCCAGTACTTC
CASSEVIGLGGGRETQYF
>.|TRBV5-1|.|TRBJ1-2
TGCGCCAGCAGCTTGGGCGCAGAATACTATGGCTACACCTTC
CASSLGAEYYGYTF
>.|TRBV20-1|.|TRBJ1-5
TGCAGTGCTAGAGGAGCAGACTATCAGCCCCAGCATTTT
CSARGADYQPQHF
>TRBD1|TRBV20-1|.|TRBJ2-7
TGCAGTGCAACACAGGGGGCGAGCTCCTACAATGAGCAGTACTTC
CSATQGASSYNEQYF
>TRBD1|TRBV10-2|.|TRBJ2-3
TGCGCCAGCAGAACCGGGACAGGGGTCACAGATACGCAGTATTTT
CASRTGTGVTDTQYF
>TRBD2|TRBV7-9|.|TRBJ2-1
TGTGCCAGCAGCTTAAAGCGGGGGGGCCCCGAGCAGTTCTTC
CASSLKRGGPEQFF
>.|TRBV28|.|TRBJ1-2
TGTGCCAGCAGTGGAAGGAGATACTATGGCTACACCTTC
CASSGRRYYGYTF
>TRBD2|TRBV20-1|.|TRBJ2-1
TGCAGTGCTAGGTTCCGGCTAGCGGGAGGTTTTGTCGGTGAGCAGTTCTTC
CSARFRLAGGFVGEQFF
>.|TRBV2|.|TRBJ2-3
TGTGCCAGCAGGCAAGGGGCCAGGAACACAGATACGCAGTATTTT
CASRQGARNTDTQYF
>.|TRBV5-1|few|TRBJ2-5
TGCGCCAGCAGGGGGCTCGGTAATCAAGAGACCCAGTACTTC
CASRGLGNQETQYF
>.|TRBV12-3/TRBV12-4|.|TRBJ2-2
TGTGCCAGCAGGCCCCAGGGGGGAGGCACCGGGGAGCTGTTTTTT
CASRPQGGGTGELFF
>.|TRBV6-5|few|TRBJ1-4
TGTGCCAGCTCCTTAGCGTACAATGAAAAACTGTTTTTT
CASSLAYNEKLFF
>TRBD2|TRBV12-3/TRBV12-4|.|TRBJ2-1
TGTGCCAGCAGCCCCATCTCGACTAGCGGGAGGGAACATGAGCAGTTCTTC
CASSPISTSGREHEQFF
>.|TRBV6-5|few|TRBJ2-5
TGTGCCAGCAGTACGGAGACAGCACAAGAGACCCAGTACTTC
CASSTETAQETQYF
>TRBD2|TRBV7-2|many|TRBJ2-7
TGTGCCAGCAGCGCTAGCGGGAGGTCTACCTACGAGCAGTACTTC
CASSASGRSTYEQYF
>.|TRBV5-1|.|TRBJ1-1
TGCGCCAGCAGCCCCGGGACCATGAACACTGAAGCTTTCTTT
CASSPGTMNTEAFF
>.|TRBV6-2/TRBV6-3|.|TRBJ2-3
TGTGCCAGCACTTCTGGACTTCCCACAGATACGCAGTATTTT
CASTSGLPTDTQYF
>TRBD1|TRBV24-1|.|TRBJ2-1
TGTGCCACCAGTGACAACCGAGACAGGGAGCGAGAGACCCAGTTCTTC
CATSDNRDRERETQFF
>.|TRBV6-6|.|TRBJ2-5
TGTGCCATCCTGGGGGCCGCGGGGGAGACCCAGTACTTC
CAILGAAGETQYF
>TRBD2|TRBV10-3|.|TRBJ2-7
TGTGCCATCAGTGAGTCGGAGGGAGGGCCCGGCGAGCAGTACTTC
CAISESEGGPGEQYF
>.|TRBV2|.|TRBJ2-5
TGTGCCAGCAATGGTCCAGCGAGCCAAGAGACCCAGTACTTC
CASNGPASQETQYF
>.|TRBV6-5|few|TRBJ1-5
TGTGCCAGCAGTACGGGGGGGCGCAATCAGCCCCAGCATTTT
CASSTGGRNQPQHF
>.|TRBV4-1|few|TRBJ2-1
TGCGCCAGCAGCCATCACCCGGGGACCCCCGGGAATGAGCAGTTCTTC
CASSHHPGTPGNEQFF